The 31 T cell receptor beta chains presented below share a single source sample, sequenced in a study of memory CD4+ T cells and cytomegalovirus serostatus. Assay used: immunoSEQ multiplex PCR; TCRdb lists only in-frame clones, some missing. The sample contains about 56,000 clones, more than 75% of which appear only once. The sort gate was single viable CD3+CD4+CD8-CD45RO+ cells for memory CD4+ T cells. Sequencing used memory CD4+ T cells from blood. The receptors originated from an adult in good health and CMV-seronegative.

The V call is TRBV7-2, the J call TRBJ2-5, with no clear D. Deletions cut 3 bases from V and 7 bases from J, with 6 bases between. CDR1 and CDR2 (germline): SGHTA, FQGNSA. This CDR3 region has 11 residues. DNA for the CDR3: TGTGCCAGCAGCTTGATAACGACCCAGTACTTC. Translating gives CASSLITTQYF.

This chain joins TRBV19 and TRBJ1-5; no clear D gene. The CDR3 contains 12 residues. V lost 5 bases, J lost 2 bases, and 4 bases lay in between. Germline V gives CDR1 LNHDA, CDR2 SQIVND (reference sequence). CDR3 sequence reads: CASSQGNQPQHF. CDR3 DNA sequence: TGTGCCAGTAGTCAGGGCAATCAGCCCCAGCATTTT.

The rearrangement uses TRBV29-1 and TRBJ2-6; D is ambiguous. Between the trimmed V and J ends, which lost 4 bases and 2 bases, there was a span of 3 bases. Germline CDR1 and CDR2: SQVTM and ANQGSEA. This CDR3 has 12 residues. The chain's CDR3 is CSVATGANVLTF. The CDR3, as DNA: TGCAGCGTTGCCACTGGGGCCAACGTCCTGACTTTC.

This sequence joins TRBV19 and TRBJ2-6; the D is unclear. CDR3 size: 16 residues. Germline loops: CDR1 LNHDA, CDR2 SQIVND (reference sequence). Trimming cost V 5 bases and J 3 bases, with 14 bases left between them. CDR3 in amino acids: CASSSGAVVGANVLTF. In DNA form, the CDR3 reads TGTGCCAGTAGTTCCGGTGCGGTCGTTGGGGCCAACGTCCTGACTTTC.

The CDR3 DNA reads TGTGCCAGCAGCCGTGGACTAGCGGTTAGGGAGCAGTTCTTC. Translating gives CASSRGLAVREQFF. The V gene is TRBV7-3, the J gene TRBJ2-1; TRBD2 matches 10 bases. Per germline, CDR1 SGHTA and CDR2 FQGTGA. The CDR3 has 14 amino acids. V gave up 5 bases and J gave up 10 bases; unmatched junction bases: 8.

The chain employs TRBV7-2 and TRBJ1-2, with no clear D. This CDR3 contains 16 residues. V was clipped by 0 bases and J by 0 bases, with 11 bases between them. CDR1 is SGHTA, CDR2 FQGNSA, per germline. CDR3 residues: CASSLARWGSNYGYTF. As DNA, the CDR3 is TGTGCCAGCAGCTTAGCGCGGTGGGGTTCTAACTATGGCTACACCTTC.

The chain joins TRBV28 to TRBJ1-5, with D perhaps matching TRBD1 (6 bases). Between the trimmed V and J ends, which lost 11 bases and 3 bases, there was a span of 20 bases. In germline, CDR1 is MDHEN, CDR2 SYDVKM. The CDR3 covers 15 residues. CDR3 bases: TGTGCCTCGGGCCGTGGACAGAACCTCAATCAGCCCCAGCATTTT. This encodes CASGRGQNLNQPQHF.

Note on this clone: The junction shows a germline mismatch at one end, possibly a read error. The chain recombines TRBV18 with TRBJ2-1; 10 bases map to TRBD1. Germline V gives CDR1 KGHSH, CDR2 LQKENI. This CDR3 spans 14 amino acids. The CDR3 DNA reads as TGTGCCAGCTCCCCACGACAGGGGGCGGATGAGCAGTTCTTC. Translated, it gives CASSPRQGADEQFF.

To note about this clone: It is likely a read error, because the conserved phenylalanine at the end of the CDR3 is missing. The DNA is omitted, as the CDR3 cannot be located on it reliably, and the CDR3 follows TCRdb's listing. The CDR3 sequence is CASSGGTGLDL. The gene calls are TRBV6-1 and TRBJ2-7; the table gives TRBD1 as D, unverified against the DNA. The CDR3 has 11 amino acids, counting both end residues. Germline V gene lookup returns CDR1 MNHNS and CDR2 SASEGT.

Points on this clone: One junction end disagrees with the germline gene, perhaps due to a read error. The V and J genes are TRBV29-1 and TRBJ1-2; 7 bases fit TRBD1. The CDR3 totals 13 residues. Germline CDR1 reads SQVTM; CDR2 reads ANQGSEA. DNA for the CDR3: TGCAGCGTGTCCGGGACAGCTAAGTATGGCTACACCTTC. Amino acid sequence: CSVSGTAKYGYTF. The entire variable domain, with the rest obtained from reference TRBV29-1 and TRBJ1-2, is as follows: SAVISQKPSRDICQRGTSLTIQCQVDSQVTMMFWYRQQPGQSLTLIATANQGSEATYESGFVIDKFPISRPNLTFSTLTVSNMSPEDSSIYLCSVSGTAKYGYTFGSGTRLTVV.

The chain is built from TRBV2 and TRBJ1-1; D not resolved. Germline lookup yields CDR1 SNHLY and CDR2 FYNNEI. Deletions cut 10 bases from V and 1 base from J, with 7 bases between. The CDR3 totals 11 residues. The CDR3 loop is CATSGNTEAFF. DNA of the CDR3: TGTGCCACCTCAGGGAACACTGAAGCTTTCTTT.

The chain links TRBV18 to TRBJ1-2, with 7 positions matching TRBD1. This CDR3 comprises 12 residues. Germline values: CDR1 KGHSH, CDR2 LQKENI. V lost 2 bases to trimming and J lost 9 bases; unmatched junction nucleotides: 3. The CDR3 nucleotides read TGTGCCAGCTCACCAGGGGACAGCAGCTACACCTTC. This codes for CASSPGDSSYTF. The full variable domain, with the rest looked up from reference TRBV18 and TRBJ1-2, is NAGVMQNPRHLVRRRGQEARLRCSPMKGHSHVYWYRQLPEEGLKFMVYLQKENIIDESGMPKERFSAEFPKEGPSILRIQQVVRGDSAAYFCASSPGDSSYTFGSGTRLTVV.

In its sample, this clone was seen once. The chain carries TRBV5-3 and TRBJ1-2; TRBD1 agrees at 8 bases. TRBV5-3 belongs to the ORF category, with a function that is uncertain. The length of the CDR3 is 18 residues. V was pared by 3 bases and J by 5 bases, with 18 bases of the junction left unmatched. The CDR3 bases are TGTGCCAGAAGCTCCCCCCGGGACAGGATTGGATTTAGATATGGCTACACCTTC. Its protein product is CARSSPRDRIGFRYGYTF.

The chain couples TRBV19 to TRBJ2-2, with 10 bases that match TRBD2. CDR1 LNHDA and CDR2 SQIVND come from the germline V gene (reference sequence). Trimming took 10 bases from V and 5 from J; bases not matched to a gene: 10. The CDR3 runs to 15 residues. DNA of the CDR3: TGTGCCACCTCTAGCGGGGGCGCGGGGACCGGGGAGCTGTTTTTT. This gives the protein CATSSGGAGTGELFF.

The CDR3 sequence is CASSLAEARRSTEAFF. The CDR3 bases are TGCGCCAGCAGCTTGGCCGAGGCGAGGAGGAGCACTGAAGCTTTCTTT. This chain connects TRBV5-1 to TRBJ1-1; D not resolved. CDR1 is SGHRS and CDR2 is YFSETQ in the germline V gene. The CDR3 is 16 amino acids. V lost 0 bases and J 4 bases, leaving 16 bases between the germline ends.

DNA for the CDR3: TGCGCCAGCAGCCAGGGACCTCGGGAGCAGTACTTC. Protein: CASSQGPREQYF. The genes are TRBV4-3 and TRBJ2-7; TRBD1 or TRBD2 may be the D gene (5 bases each). The CDR3 is made up of 12 amino acids. Germline CDR1 and CDR2: LGHNA and YSLEER. Trimming left V 3 bases short and J 7 bases short, with 10 bases between.

The chain employs TRBV4-2 and TRBJ2-2; unclear D gene. The CDR3 length is 13 residues. Germline V lookup: CDR1 LGHNA, CDR2 YNFKEQ. V gave up 3 bases and J gave up 6 bases, with 8 bases separating them. The CDR3 region is CASSQDRSGELFF. The CDR3 nucleotides read TGTGCCAGCAGCCAGGACCGTTCCGGGGAGCTGTTTTTT.

CDR3 protein: CASNRGGSPRTDTQYF. CDR3 in DNA: TGTGCCAGTAACCGTGGGGGCTCCCCCCGCACAGATACGCAGTATTTT. The J gene is TRBJ2-3, the V gene TRBV13, with D tentatively TRBD1 (6 bases). This CDR3 region has 16 residues. The germline V gene encodes CDR1 PRHDT and CDR2 FYEKMQ (reference sequence). V was shortened by 9 bases and J by 1 base, with 20 bases between the two germline ends.

The chain joins TRBV6-5 to TRBJ2-5; D gene ambiguous. The ends were cut back, 2 bases at V and 5 bases at J, with 9 bases in the middle. The CDR3 runs 13 residues. Germline V gene sequence: CDR1 MNHEY, CDR2 SVGAGI. CDR3 amino acids: CASSYKGLETQYF. CDR3 in DNA: TGTGCCAGCAGTTACAAAGGGCTTGAGACCCAGTACTTC.

The chain joins TRBV27 to TRBJ1-2; the D gene is possibly TRBD1 (6 bases). The length of the CDR3 is 13 residues. Germline loops: CDR1 MNHEY, CDR2 SMNVEV (reference sequence). The germline V and J ends were trimmed by 9 bases and 4 bases, with 15 bases remaining between them. CDR3 protein: CASRPGELYGYTF. The CDR3 coding sequence is TGTGCCAGTCGACCAGGGGAGCTCTATGGCTACACCTTC.

J is TRBJ2-3 and V is TRBV28; 10 bases fit TRBD1. This CDR3 has 15 amino acids. Trimming at V came to 3 bases and at J to 5 bases, leaving 5 bases not matched to a gene. Germline V gene data show CDR1 as MDHEN and CDR2 as SYDVKM. The CDR3 DNA reads as TGTGCCAGCAGTTTCCGACAGGGGGCGGAAGATACGCAGTATTTT. Translating gives CASSFRQGAEDTQYF.

About this clone: Sequence at one end of the junction differs from germline and may be a read error. The chain is built from TRBV5-4 and TRBJ2-3; 9 bases are a match to TRBD1. CDR1 and CDR2 (germline): SGHNT, YYREEE (reference sequence). The CDR3 totals 15 residues. CDR3 residues: CASSLDRGRTDTQYF. The CDR3 nucleotides read TGTGCCAGCAGTTTGGACAGGGGCCGGACAGATACGCAGTATTTT.

This clone was seen a single time. The V call is TRBV28, the J call TRBJ2-1; 8 bases match TRBD1. Germline-derived CDR1 and CDR2 are MDHEN and SYDVKM. V trimming: 5 bases; J trimming: 15 bases; junction bases outside the gene matches: 9. This CDR3 has 12 amino acids. The CDR3 protein is CASSPPGQDWFF. The CDR3 coding sequence is TGTGCCAGCAGTCCCCCGGGACAGGATTGGTTCTTC.

This rearrangement joins TRBV11-2 to TRBJ2-1, with D possibly matching TRBD2 (7 bases). CDR1 and CDR2 (germline): SGHAT, FQNNGV. Deletions cut 5 bases from V and 7 bases from J, with 21 bases between. CDR3 length equals 16 residues. This chain's CDR3 is CASSPPLGGPRNEQFF. The CDR3, as DNA: TGTGCCAGCAGCCCCCCTTTGGGGGGGCCCCGGAATGAGCAGTTCTTC.

Comments on this clone: The same CDR3 is also encoded by other DNA sequences in this sample. The chain combines TRBV9 with TRBJ2-1, with 8 bases matching TRBD2. Per the germline V gene, CDR1 is SGDLS and CDR2 is YYNGEE. The CDR3 extends over 16 amino acids. With V trimmed by 0 bases and J by 3 bases, 5 bases remained unmatched. As DNA, the CDR3 is TGTGCCAGCAGCGTAGGGGGAGGGACTAGCTACAATGAGCAGTTCTTC. As protein: CASSVGGGTSYNEQFF.

This rearrangement joins TRBV7-3 to TRBJ2-2; D call uncertain. The germline V and J ends were trimmed by 0 bases and 6 bases, with 5 bases remaining between them. This CDR3 is built from 13 residues. Germline-derived CDR1 and CDR2 are SGHTA and FQGTGA. Here the CDR3 DNA reads TGTGCCAGCAGCTTAACAGATGCCGGGGAGCTGTTTTTT. Protein: CASSLTDAGELFF.

The V and J genes are TRBV7-2 and TRBJ2-5, with D perhaps matching TRBD1 or TRBD2 (5 bases each). The CDR3 is 12 amino acids. The V gene lost 5 bases and the J gene lost 9 bases, with 13 bases spanning the gap. The germline V gene encodes CDR1 SGHTA and CDR2 FQGNSA. The DNA of the CDR3 is TGTGCCAGCAGCCCGGGGCCCGCTTCCCAGTACTTC. Translating it yields CASSPGPASQYF. Full variable domain (rest looked up from reference TRBV7-2 and TRBJ2-5): GAGVSQSPSNKVTEKGKDVELRCDPISGHTALYWYRQSLGQGLEFLIYFQGNSAPDKSGLPSDRFSAERTGGSVSTLTIQRTQQEDSAVYLCASSPGPASQYFGPGTRLLVL.

This chain links TRBV5-8 with TRBJ2-7, with D hard to call. V shed 1 base and J shed 0 bases, with 8 bases lying between them. The germline V gene has CDR1 SGHTS and CDR2 YDEGEE. The CDR3 has 14 amino acids. In nucleotides, the CDR3 is TGTGCCAGCAGCTTGTGGGTTAGCTCCTACGAGCAGTACTTC. Residues: CASSLWVSSYEQYF.

The chain links TRBV18 to TRBJ1-2; D may be TRBD1 (6 bases). The CDR3 length is 16 residues. Germline CDR1 KGHSH, CDR2 LQKENI. Deletions cut 2 bases from V and 4 bases from J, with 17 bases between. The CDR3 is CASSPALGAQSYGYTF. DNA for the CDR3: TGTGCCAGCTCACCAGCGCTGGGGGCGCAAAGCTATGGCTACACCTTC.

The V call is TRBV15, the J call TRBJ2-1; 8 nucleotides match TRBD1. J gave up 6 bases and V 3 bases, and 1 base lay outside the gene matches. The CDR3 spans 13 residues. Germline values: CDR1 LNHNV, CDR2 YYDKDF (reference sequence). CDR3 nucleotides: TGTGCCACCAGCAGGGGACAGGTCAATGAGCAGTTCTTC. This translates into CATSRGQVNEQFF.

The chain recombines TRBV25-1 with TRBJ1-3; no clear D. Per germline, CDR1 MGHDK and CDR2 SYGVNS. This CDR3 has 16 residues. Trimming stripped 3 bases from V and 0 bases from J, with 12 bases between. CDR3 DNA: TGTGCCAGCAGTGACAAAACAGCCGACTCTGGAAACACCATATATTTT. Translation gives CASSDKTADSGNTIYF. Complete variable domain (other parts from reference TRBV25-1 and TRBJ1-3): EADIYQTPRYLVIGTGKKITLECSQTMGHDKMYWYQQDPGMELHLIHYSYGVNSTEKGDLSSESTVSRIRTEHFPLTLESARPSHTSQYLCASSDKTADSGNTIYFGEGSWLTVV.